Each of the 19 T cell receptor beta chains below was sequenced from the same sample in a study of beta chain features in type 1 diabetes. Study-wide results and caveats: Type 1 diabetes patients had moderately but significantly shorter TCRB CDR3s in all four CD4+ subsets.

Their target antigens are unknown. Reverse transcribing all isolated RNA meant expressed TCRB transcripts were sequenced. Method: immunoSEQ multiplex PCR; TCRdb's copy keeps in-frame clones and lacks some. The sample carries roughly 700,000 clones, around an eighth recorded once. Sequencing input: naive CD4+ T cells from blood. All receptors derive from a man aged 18 to 29 with type 1 diabetes.

The rearrangement links TRBV30 to TRBJ1-1; D gene uncertain. Germline V gene lookup returns CDR1 GTSNPN and CDR2 SVGIG (reference sequence). This CDR3 comprises 15 residues. Trimming took off 1 base at V and 0 bases at J, with 12 bases between the two ends. Written as DNA, the CDR3 is TGTGCCTGGAGTGCCACGACTGGAATGAACACTGAAGCTTTCTTT. This sequence encodes CAWSATTGMNTEAFF.

The chain carries TRBV11-3 and TRBJ2-7, with D unresolved. Deletions cut 7 bases from V and 3 bases from J, with 10 bases between. Looked up from germline, CDR1 is SGHNT and CDR2 is YENEEA. The CDR3 totals 12 residues. The CDR3 DNA sequence: TGTGCCAGCAACCGCGAGGACTACGAGCAGTACTTC. Amino acid sequence: CASNREDYEQYF.

V usage is TRBV11-2 and J usage is TRBJ2-5, with 7 nucleotides matching TRBD1. The CDR3 length is 15 residues. In germline, CDR1 is SGHAT, CDR2 FQNNGV. V gave up 2 bases and J gave up 3 bases; unmatched junction bases: 6. The CDR3 here is CASSLWDSLKETQYF. The DNA of the CDR3 is TGTGCCAGCAGCTTATGGGACAGTCTGAAAGAGACCCAGTACTTC.

This clone was found a few times. This chain joins TRBV30 and TRBJ2-5; D call uncertain. This CDR3 has 13 residues. V was shortened by 4 bases and J by 5 bases, with 14 bases between the two germline ends. Germline values: CDR1 GTSNPN, CDR2 SVGIG (reference sequence). The CDR3 sequence: CAWTVAPAETQYF. In DNA form, the CDR3 reads TGTGCCTGGACGGTCGCCCCGGCGGAGACCCAGTACTTC.

V and J are TRBV5-1 and TRBJ2-3, with D unresolved. V lost 1 base to trimming and J lost 0 bases, with 9 bases between them. CDR1 is SGHRS, CDR2 YFSETQ, per germline. The CDR3 runs 15 residues. The CDR3 sequence is CASSLLPASTDTQYF. The CDR3 DNA is TGCGCCAGCAGCTTGCTGCCTGCTAGCACAGATACGCAGTATTTT.

This clone has a handful of counts. This chain connects TRBV4-1 to TRBJ1-2; TRBD1 agrees at 7 bases. V shed 1 base, J shed 1 base, and the junction held 6 bases outside the gene matches. Germline assignment: CDR1 MGHRA and CDR2 YSYEKL. This CDR3 has 16 residues. The CDR3 loop is CASSQGIRDSNYGYTF. CDR3 in DNA: TGCGCCAGCAGCCAAGGTATTAGGGACAGTAACTATGGCTACACCTTC.

This clone came up a few times. The genes are TRBV10-3 and TRBJ2-7; a weak D match, TRBD1 (7 bases). Germline loops: CDR1 ENHRY, CDR2 SYGVKD. Trimming shortened V by 6 bases and J by 4 bases, and 25 bases separated the two germline ends. The CDR3 is made up of 17 amino acids. CDR3 DNA sequence: TGTGCCATCAGGGCCGTAAGCGGAGGGACAGATAATTACGAGCAGTACTTC. Its translation is CAIRAVSGGTDNYEQYF.

This clone was seen more than once but under ten times. J is TRBJ2-6 and V is TRBV15, with D unresolved. This CDR3 has 13 residues. Trimming took 8 bases from V and 4 from J, leaving 9 bases between them. Germline V gene lookup returns CDR1 LNHNV and CDR2 YYDKDF (reference sequence). The chain's CDR3 is CATGPSGANVLTF. The CDR3 DNA reads TGTGCCACCGGGCCTTCGGGGGCCAACGTCCTGACTTTC.

The chain joins TRBV30 to TRBJ2-6; no definite D call. The CDR3 is made up of 13 amino acids. CDR1 and CDR2 (germline): GTSNPN, SVGIG (reference sequence). Between the trimmed V and J ends, which lost 5 bases and 1 base, there was a span of 6 bases. Here the CDR3 reads CAWVASGANVLTF. The CDR3 bases are TGTGCCTGGGTTGCTTCTGGGGCCAACGTCCTGACTTTC.

The rearrangement uses TRBV6-1 and TRBJ2-7; weak D call: TRBD2 (6 bases). V was clipped by 3 bases and J by 3 bases, with 12 bases between them. CDR3 length equals 14 residues. Per the germline V gene, CDR1 is MNHNS and CDR2 is SASEGT. This CDR3 is CASSDRETLYEQYF. The CDR3 nucleotides are TGTGCCAGCAGTGACCGGGAGACACTCTACGAGCAGTACTTC.

This clone has just a few counts. The V gene is TRBV9, the J gene TRBJ1-3; 7 bases line up with TRBD1. The CDR3 sequence is 14 residues long. J lost 3 bases, V lost 4 bases, and 4 bases had no gene match. CDR1 SGDLS and CDR2 YYNGEE come from the germline V gene. As DNA, the CDR3 is TGTGCCAGCAGCCGAACAGGGGATGGAAACACCATATATTTT. Its translation: CASSRTGDGNTIYF.

CDR3 protein: CSVAPVRGETEAFF. DNA of the CDR3: TGCAGCGTTGCCCCGGTGAGGGGCGAGACTGAAGCTTTCTTT. This chain joins TRBV29-1 and TRBJ1-1; D might be TRBD1 (5 bases). CDR3 length: 14 residues. From germline, CDR1 is SQVTM and CDR2 ANQGSEA. The V gene lost 4 bases and the J gene lost 5 bases, with 17 bases spanning the gap.

DNA of the CDR3: TGTGCCAGTAGTATCCAACCCCAGGGATCCCTCACAGATACGCAGTATTTT. The encoded protein is CASSIQPQGSLTDTQYF. The chain recombines TRBV19 with TRBJ2-3; D is possibly TRBD1 (5 bases). V lost 3 bases to trimming and J lost 2 bases, with 18 bases between them. The germline V gene encodes CDR1 LNHDA and CDR2 SQIVND (reference sequence). CDR3 length equals 17 residues.

The V gene is TRBV7-8, the J gene TRBJ2-1; the D is unclear. The CDR3 contains 14 residues. Germline assignment: CDR1 SGHVS and CDR2 FQNEAQ. V was cut by 3 bases and J by 4 bases, with 10 bases left in between. The CDR3 loop is CASSFSEVYNEQFF. Here the CDR3 DNA reads TGTGCCAGCAGCTTCAGTGAGGTATACAATGAGCAGTTCTTC.

This chain connects TRBV27 to TRBJ1-6, with D unresolved. From germline, CDR1 is MNHEY and CDR2 SMNVEV (reference sequence). The V end was cut by 7 bases, the J end by 8 bases, with 21 bases between. This CDR3 is built from 16 residues. This chain's CDR3 is CASTSWGPDHHSPLHF. CDR3 in DNA: TGTGCCAGCACCTCGTGGGGTCCCGACCATCATTCACCCCTCCACTTT.

This clone was counted between two and nine times. V is TRBV2 and J is TRBJ1-6; 8 nucleotides agree with TRBD1. Germline-derived CDR1 and CDR2 are SNHLY and FYNNEI. The CDR3 sequence is 15 residues long. V trimming: 8 bases; J trimming: 5 bases; junction bases outside the gene matches: 8. CDR3 in DNA: TGTGCCAGCGGACGCTCGGACAGGGATAATTCACCCCTCCACTTT. It yields the protein CASGRSDRDNSPLHF.

The genes are TRBV20-1 and TRBJ1-1; D gene ambiguous. With 1 base removed from V and 11 bases from J, the gap between germline ends came to 11 bases. Germline V CDR1 and CDR2: DFQATT, SNEGSKA (reference sequence). The CDR3 covers 11 residues. The CDR3 loop is CSARGGLGAFF. The CDR3 DNA reads TGCAGTGCTAGAGGCGGCCTGGGGGCTTTCTTT.

The chain uses TRBV20-1 and TRBJ1-1; no clear D. CDR1 and CDR2 from the germline V gene are DFQATT and SNEGSKA (reference sequence). The CDR3 is 10 amino acids. V was clipped by 6 bases and J by 5 bases, with 7 bases between them. The CDR3 region has the DNA TGCAGTGCCGTTTGGACTGAAGCTTTCTTT. It codes for CSAVWTEAFF.

This clone was detected once. CDR3 region: CAWSVQGTETQYF. The CDR3 DNA is TGTGCCTGGAGTGTCCAGGGTACGGAGACCCAGTACTTC. This chain joins TRBV30 and TRBJ2-5; D might be TRBD1 (5 bases). Germline CDR1 is GTSNPN and CDR2 is SVGIG (reference sequence). Deletions cut 0 bases from V and 5 bases from J, with 10 bases between. The CDR3 has 13 amino acids.